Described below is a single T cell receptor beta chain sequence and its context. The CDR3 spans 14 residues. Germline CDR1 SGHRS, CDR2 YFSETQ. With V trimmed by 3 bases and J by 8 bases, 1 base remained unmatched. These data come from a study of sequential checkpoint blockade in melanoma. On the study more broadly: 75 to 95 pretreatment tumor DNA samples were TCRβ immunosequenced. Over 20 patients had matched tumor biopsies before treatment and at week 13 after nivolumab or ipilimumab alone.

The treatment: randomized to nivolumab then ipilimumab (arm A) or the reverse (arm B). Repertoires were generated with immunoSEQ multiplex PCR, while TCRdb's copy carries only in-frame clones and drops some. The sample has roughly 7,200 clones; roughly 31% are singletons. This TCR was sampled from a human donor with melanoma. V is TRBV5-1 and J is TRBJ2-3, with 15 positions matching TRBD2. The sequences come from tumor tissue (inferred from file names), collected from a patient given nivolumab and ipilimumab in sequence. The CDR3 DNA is TGCGCCAGCAGCTCGGGACTAGCGGGAGGTACGCAGTATTTT. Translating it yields CASSSGLAGGTQYF.